This entry lists 27 T cell receptor beta chains sequenced from one sample in a study of cytomegalovirus exposure and HLA in healthy donors. In the PCR, 60 Vbeta and 13 Jbeta primers were used. Sequencing was performed with immunoSEQ multiplex PCR; in TCRdb, only in-frame clones are kept and a portion is missing. In total, the table holds roughly 120,000 clones. Sequenced input: PBMCs. Receptor source: a man aged 18 to 30 in good health and CMV-seronegative.

The chain uses TRBV7-9 and TRBJ1-5; the D is unclear. From germline, CDR1 is SEHNR and CDR2 FQNEAQ (reference sequence). Trimming shortened V by 5 bases and J by 5 bases, and 22 bases separated the two germline ends. The CDR3 has 17 amino acids. The CDR3 region has the DNA TGTGCCAGCAGCGGCCCAGTGTATGGGGAGAAGGATCAGCCCCAGCATTTT. Residues: CASSGPVYGEKDQPQHF.

The chain recombines TRBV25-1 with TRBJ2-1, with 10 bases fitting TRBD2. The CDR3 has 15 residues. Germline CDR1 reads MGHDK; CDR2 reads SYGVNS. With V trimmed by 2 bases and J by 3 bases, 1 base remained unmatched. The CDR3 protein is CASSELAGDYNEQFF. The CDR3 nucleotides read TGTGCCAGCAGTGAACTAGCGGGGGACTACAATGAGCAGTTCTTC.

The chain uses TRBV29-1 and TRBJ1-5; D gene unclear. The CDR3 is 13 residues long. Trimming took 7 bases from V and 3 from J, leaving 13 bases between them. Germline V gene data show CDR1 as SQVTM and CDR2 as ANQGSEA. CDR3 nucleotides: TGCAGCGGTTCCGGAGGTTTCAATCAGCCCCAGCATTTT. Amino acid sequence: CSGSGGFNQPQHF. Supplemented by reference TRBV29-1 and TRBJ1-5, the full variable domain reads SAVISQKPSRDICQRGTSLTIQCQVDSQVTMMFWYRQQPGQSLTLIATANQGSEATYESGFVIDKFPISRPNLTFSTLTVSNMSPEDSSIYLCSGSGGFNQPQHFGDGTRLSIL.

The chain uses TRBV28 and TRBJ1-2, with D hard to call. Per the germline V gene, CDR1 is MDHEN and CDR2 is SYDVKM. The CDR3 contains 14 residues. V was clipped by 5 bases and J by 4 bases, with 14 bases between them. CDR3 nucleotide sequence: TGTGCCAGCAGTGTCCCCGCCAGAACCTATGGCTACACCTTC. It specifies CASSVPARTYGYTF.

The CDR3 spells CASSLYGRGVNTEAFF. CDR3 nucleotides: TGTGCCAGCAGTTTATATGGGAGGGGGGTGAACACTGAAGCTTTCTTT. J is TRBJ1-1 and V is TRBV28, with D perhaps matching TRBD1 (6 bases). The CDR3 contains 16 residues. V shed 1 base and J shed 0 bases, with 12 bases lying between them. Germline CDR1 MDHEN, CDR2 SYDVKM.

V is TRBV7-3 and J is TRBJ1-1; 11 bases are shared with TRBD1. The germline gives CDR1 SGHTA, CDR2 FQGTGA. CDR3 length: 15 amino acids. Losses at the gene ends were 5 bases for V and 4 bases for J; bases not matched to a gene: 6. CDR3 bases: TGTGCCAGCAGCCCCTCCGGGACAGGGGGCACTGAAGCTTTCTTT. Translated, it gives CASSPSGTGGTEAFF.

The chain links TRBV5-4 to TRBJ2-7, with TRBD1 identical over 7 bases. Trimming took 1 base from V and 2 from J; bases not matched to a gene: 0. This CDR3 is built from 13 residues. Germline assignment: CDR1 SGHNT and CDR2 YYREEE (reference sequence). CDR3 amino acids: CASSLQGAYEQYF. The CDR3 nucleotides are TGTGCCAGCAGCTTGCAGGGGGCCTACGAGCAGTACTTC.

J is TRBJ1-5 and V is TRBV7-9, with 7 bases aligning to TRBD1. The CDR3 is made up of 13 amino acids. The germline gives CDR1 SEHNR, CDR2 FQNEAQ (reference sequence). Unmatched junction bases numbered 4, after V lost 9 bases and J lost 2 bases. CDR3 nucleotide sequence: TGTGCCAGTGAGGGGACAGGCAATCAGCCCCAGCATTTT. This encodes CASEGTGNQPQHF.

The V call is TRBV5-1, the J call TRBJ2-2; 9 nucleotides align to TRBD1. CDR1 and CDR2 (germline): SGHRS, YFSETQ. V lost 0 bases, J lost 2 bases, and 5 bases stayed unmatched. The CDR3 sequence is 17 residues long. The CDR3 sequence is CASSLGRDRVNTGELFF. The CDR3 coding sequence is TGCGCCAGCAGCTTGGGCCGGGACAGGGTAAACACCGGGGAGCTGTTTTTT.

V gene TRBV14 combines with J gene TRBJ1-4, with 8 bases fitting TRBD1. Germline V gene lookup returns CDR1 SGHDN and CDR2 FVKESK. The CDR3 sequence is 19 residues long. Trimming cost V 2 bases and J 3 bases; bases outside gene matches: 14. The CDR3 sequence is CASSQLETGDLLANEKLFF. DNA for the CDR3: TGTGCCAGCAGCCAATTAGAGACAGGGGACCTTTTGGCTAATGAAAAACTGTTTTTT.

This chain uses TRBV19 with TRBJ2-1; D is ambiguous. CDR3 length: 13 amino acids. The germline gives CDR1 LNHDA, CDR2 SQIVND (reference sequence). Trimming shortened V by 2 bases and J by 3 bases, and 5 bases separated the two germline ends. The CDR3 bases are TGTGCCAGTAGTATATCAGTCTACAATGAGCAGTTCTTC. Translation: CASSISVYNEQFF. Filled out from reference TRBV19 and TRBJ2-1, the complete variable domain reads DGGITQSPKYLFRKEGQNVTLSCEQNLNHDAMYWYRQDPGQGLRLIYYSQIVNDFQKGDIAEGYSVSREKKESFPLTVTSAQKNPTAFYLCASSISVYNEQFFGPGTRLTVL.

This chain links TRBV6-5 with TRBJ2-5; D may be TRBD2 (7 bases). V lost 4 bases and J 1 base, leaving 13 bases between the germline ends. Germline-derived CDR1 and CDR2 are MNHEY and SVGAGI. There are 15 residues in the CDR3. DNA for the CDR3: TGTGCCAGCAGTTCGGGGGGCCTCTCCCAAGAGACCCAGTACTTC. Protein product: CASSSGGLSQETQYF.

This chain joins TRBV27 and TRBJ1-1, with D possibly being TRBD1 (6 bases). CDR1 is MNHEY, CDR2 SMNVEV, per germline (reference sequence). The V end was cut by 4 bases, the J end by 0 bases, with 9 bases between. The CDR3 loop spans 14 amino acids. The CDR3 spells CASSSHRVNTEAFF. DNA of the CDR3: TGTGCCAGCAGTTCCCACAGGGTGAACACTGAAGCTTTCTTT.

The V gene is TRBV5-1, the J gene TRBJ2-1; TRBD2 matches at 10 bases. This CDR3 contains 15 residues. Germline V gene lookup returns CDR1 SGHRS and CDR2 YFSETQ. The V and J ends lost 0 bases and 4 bases, in that order; junction bases with no gene match: 1. CDR3: CASSLGLAGYNEQFF. In DNA, the CDR3 is TGCGCCAGCAGCTTGGGACTAGCGGGTTACAATGAGCAGTTCTTC.

The chain employs TRBV11-3 and TRBJ2-1; possibly TRBD2 for D (8 bases). V was clipped by 5 bases and J by 4 bases, with 18 bases between them. CDR1 and CDR2 from the germline V gene are SGHNT and YENEEA. The CDR3 has 16 amino acids. The CDR3 DNA sequence: TGTGCCAGCAGCCCAGGGGGTCCTAGCGGGTACAATGAGCAGTTCTTC. It specifies CASSPGGPSGYNEQFF.

V is TRBV5-6 and J is TRBJ1-2, with D possibly being TRBD1 (5 bases). V was pared by 0 bases and J by 8 bases, with 17 bases between. Germline CDR1 reads SGHDT; CDR2 reads YYEEEE. The CDR3 has 15 residues. CDR3 sequence reads: CASSLGLAGKLGYTF. CDR3 coding DNA: TGTGCCAGCAGCTTGGGTTTGGCAGGGAAGCTCGGCTACACCTTC.

This chain joins TRBV7-9 and TRBJ2-5; TRBD2 agrees at 8 bases. The J segment lost 2 bases and the V segment lost 8 bases, leaving 13 bases of the junction unmatched. This CDR3 region has 16 residues. CDR1 is SEHNR, CDR2 FQNEAQ, per germline (reference sequence). The CDR3 reads CASRRGAAGKQETQYF. CDR3 bases: TGTGCCAGCCGGCGGGGGGCGGCCGGAAAACAAGAGACCCAGTACTTC.

For the CDR3, the DNA is TGTGCCAGCAGCTTCCAGGGGCTTAACGCAGATACGCAGTATTTT. It encodes CASSFQGLNADTQYF. The rearrangement uses TRBV7-2 and TRBJ2-3; the D gene is possibly TRBD1 (6 bases). This CDR3 has 15 residues. Trimming left V 3 bases short and J 4 bases short, with 14 bases between. Germline V gene sequence: CDR1 SGHTA, CDR2 FQGNSA.

The chain is built from TRBV7-6 and TRBJ2-3; D is perhaps TRBD2 (6 bases). Germline V gives CDR1 SGHVS, CDR2 FNYEAQ. Trimming pared 5 bases from V and 1 base from J, leaving 16 bases between. This CDR3 comprises 16 residues. In DNA, the CDR3 is TGTGCCAGCAGCCCGCAGGCGTCGGGAGGCACAGATACGCAGTATTTT. Translation gives CASSPQASGGTDTQYF.

V and J are TRBV28 and TRBJ1-1; 9 positions match TRBD1. The V gene end was trimmed by 6 bases and the J gene end by 10 bases; junction bases not matched to a gene: 9. Per germline, CDR1 MDHEN and CDR2 SYDVKM. The CDR3 extends over 13 amino acids. Here the CDR3 reads CASSFTGGSTAFF. Here the CDR3 DNA reads TGTGCCAGCAGCTTCACAGGGGGCTCGACAGCTTTCTTT.

This rearrangement joins TRBV30 to TRBJ2-5, with D perhaps matching TRBD1 (6 bases). The tail of the sequence fits TRBJ2-7 better, so the J call may be wrong. This CDR3 spans 14 amino acids. Germline assignment: CDR1 GTSNPN and CDR2 SVGIG (reference sequence). For the CDR3, the DNA is TGTGCCTGGAGTGTACAGGACAGTGTCTACGAGCAGTACTTC. Translated: CAWSVQDSVYEQYF.

V gene TRBV13 combines with J gene TRBJ2-7, with 7 bases matching TRBD1. CDR1 is PRHDT and CDR2 is FYEKMQ in the germline V gene (reference sequence). This CDR3 contains 15 residues. J lost 5 bases, V lost 3 bases, and 10 bases had no gene match. The CDR3 is CASSFTGDWVHEQYF. The CDR3 DNA is TGTGCCAGCAGCTTTACAGGGGATTGGGTCCACGAGCAGTACTTC. Based on the CDR3 plus reference TRBV13 and TRBJ2-7, the full variable domain is AAGVIQSPRHLIKEKRETATLKCYPIPRHDTVYWYQQGPGQDPQFLISFYEKMQSDKGSIPDRFSAQQFSDYHSELNMSSLELGDSALYFCASSFTGDWVHEQYFGPGTRLTVT.

The chain uses TRBV11-2 and TRBJ2-5; weak D call: TRBD2 (6 bases). Per the germline V gene, CDR1 is SGHAT and CDR2 is FQNNGV. V lost 0 bases and J lost 5, with 10 bases in between. This CDR3 spans 14 amino acids. CDR3 coding DNA: TGTGCCAGCAGCTTAGACGGAGGGATGGAGACCCAGTACTTC. Its translation: CASSLDGGMETQYF.

The chain recombines TRBV9 with TRBJ1-3; TRBD1 agrees at 8 bases. This CDR3 comprises 16 residues. V shed 2 bases and J 2 bases; nucleotides not matched to a gene: 6. Germline CDR1 SGDLS, CDR2 YYNGEE. The DNA of the CDR3 is TGTGCCAGCAGCGTCGGGACAGGCCACACTGGAAACACCATATATTTT. Amino acid sequence: CASSVGTGHTGNTIYF.

This chain uses TRBV5-1 with TRBJ2-1; D remains unclear. This CDR3 has 13 amino acids. Germline V gene lookup returns CDR1 SGHRS and CDR2 YFSETQ. The V and J ends lost 2 bases and 4 bases respectively, with 7 bases between them. CDR3 in DNA: TGCGCCAGCAGCTTAACTCCTTACAATGAGCAGTTCTTC. Protein product: CASSLTPYNEQFF.

The chain couples TRBV11-2 to TRBJ2-1; TRBD2 agrees at 7 bases. Germline V gene lookup returns CDR1 SGHAT and CDR2 FQNNGV. The CDR3 spans 16 residues. V trimming: 4 bases; J trimming: 0 bases; junction bases outside the gene matches: 6. CDR3 in DNA: TGTGCCAGCAGCTCCGGTCGCGGGAGCTCCTACAATGAGCAGTTCTTC. It encodes CASSSGRGSSYNEQFF.

The V and J genes are TRBV6-6 and TRBJ2-2, with D tentatively TRBD1 (7 bases). Germline assignment: CDR1 MNHNY and CDR2 SVGAGI (reference sequence). V shed 4 bases and J shed 5 bases, with 14 bases lying between them. CDR3 length: 15 residues. The CDR3 loop is CASSSRGTETGELFF. The CDR3 bases are TGTGCCAGCAGTTCTCGGGGGACAGAAACCGGGGAGCTGTTTTTT.